These T cell receptor beta chains were read from a single sample in a study of blood T cell repertoires in COVID-19. Produced via immunoSEQ multiplex PCR; TCRdb's table is partial and in-frame only. The sample has about 160,000 clones; more than 80% are singletons. Sequencing was done on a sample of peripheral blood. These receptors were collected from a man between 18 and 29 years old with COVID-19, enrolled during active disease. Both conserved end residues are part of each CDR3. Each record gives: J gene, clone size, D gene, V gene, CDR3 protein, CDR3 DNA. A D gene is named only where the DNA matches it firmly. Size values are once, few and many counts, or a class for expanded clones, and some rows have none.

>TRBJ2-1|.|TRBD2|TRBV7-2
CASTPGGRAGNEQFF
TGTGCCAGCACCCCCGGCGGGAGAGCGGGCAATGAGCAGTTCTTC
>TRBJ1-4|.|.|TRBV27
CASSLRKGQSQSEKLLF
TGTGCCAGCAGTTTACGGAAAGGACAGTCCCAATCCGAAAAACTGCTTTTT
>TRBJ2-7|.|TRBD1|TRBV5-5
CASSLGQGSHYEQYF
TGTGCCAGCAGCTTGGGACAGGGGTCTCACTACGAGCAGTACTTC
>TRBJ2-3|.|TRBD1|TRBV10-3
CAISPTGVVADTQYF
TGTGCCATCAGTCCCACAGGGGTCGTCGCAGATACGCAGTATTTT
>TRBJ1-2|.|.|TRBV6-5
CASRTTGYRGYTF
TGTGCCAGCAGGACAACAGGGTACCGTGGCTACACCTTC
>TRBJ1-1|.|TRBD1|TRBV6-5
CASGQGPPFRAEAFF
TGTGCCAGCGGACAGGGGCCCCCCTTTAGGGCTGAAGCTTTCTTT
>TRBJ1-1|.|TRBD1|TRBV3-1/TRBV3-2
CASSHGQGATEAFF
TGTGCCAGCAGCCACGGACAGGGGGCCACTGAAGCTTTCTTT
>TRBJ2-3|.|TRBD2|TRBV6-4
CASSDSASGSTDTQYF
TGTGCCAGCAGTGACTCGGCTAGCGGGAGCACAGATACGCAGTATTTT
>TRBJ2-7|.|.|TRBV2
CASSPTGFNHEQYF
TGTGCCAGCAGTCCTACAGGGTTTAACCACGAGCAGTACTTC
>TRBJ2-1|.|TRBD2|TRBV5-4
CASSLTSVTYNEQFF
TGTGCCAGCAGCCTGACTAGCGTCACCTACAATGAGCAGTTCTTC
>TRBJ2-2|once|TRBD2|TRBV5-1
CASSLNSAGGTGELFF
TGCGCCAGCAGCTTGAATTCGGCGGGAGGGACCGGGGAGCTGTTTTTT
>TRBJ2-2|once|TRBD2|TRBV6-2/TRBV6-3
CASSYSTSGSRVTGELFF
TGTGCCAGCAGTTACTCGACTAGCGGGAGTCGCGTCACCGGGGAGCTGTTTTTT
>TRBJ2-1|.|TRBD2|TRBV15
CATSRAPRVTSVYNEQFF
TGTGCCACCAGCAGAGCGCCCCGTGTGACTAGCGTTTACAATGAGCAGTTCTTC
>TRBJ2-3|.|.|TRBV7-7
CASSLGGGNPSSTDTQYF
TGTGCTAGCAGCTTAGGAGGGGGTAACCCCTCTAGCACAGATACGCAGTATTTT
>TRBJ2-3|.|.|TRBV30
CAWSLGLGSTDTQYF
TGTGCCTGGAGTCTAGGACTGGGTAGCACAGATACGCAGTATTTT
>TRBJ2-3|.|.|TRBV15
CATSRDLGDTQYF
TGTGCCACCAGCAGAGATCTAGGAGATACGCAGTATTTT
>TRBJ2-1|.|TRBD2|TRBV24-1
CASSSGFYNEQFF
TGTGCCAGCTCTAGCGGATTCTACAATGAGCAGTTCTTC
>TRBJ2-7|.|.|TRBV28
CASSLFFVREQYF
TGTGCCAGCAGTTTATTCTTTGTGCGCGAGCAGTACTTC
>TRBJ2-2|.|.|TRBV10-3
CAISEQGNGVAGELFF
TGTGCCATCAGTGAGCAAGGAAATGGAGTGGCCGGGGAGCTGTTTTTT
>TRBJ2-3|once|.|TRBV30
CAWSHSRSTDTQYF
TGTGCCTGGAGTCACTCTCGGAGCACAGATACGCAGTATTTT
>TRBJ2-6|.|.|TRBV19
CASSMGRLGANVLTF
TGTGCCAGTAGTATGGGGCGACTTGGGGCCAACGTCCTGACTTTC
>TRBJ1-5|.|.|TRBV28
CASRGGAGLNQPQHF
TGTGCCAGCCGGGGTGGAGCGGGCCTCAATCAGCCCCAGCATTTT
>TRBJ2-3|once|TRBD2|TRBV7-9
CASSVAGGGTDTQYF
TGTGCCAGCAGCGTAGCGGGAGGTGGCACAGATACGCAGTATTTT
>TRBJ2-5|.|.|TRBV3-1/TRBV3-2
CASSQGTGWGQETQYF
TGTGCCAGCAGCCAAGGCACGGGGTGGGGACAAGAGACCCAGTACTTC
>TRBJ2-1|.|TRBD1|TRBV5-1
CASSGDRENEQFF
TGCGCCAGCAGCGGGGACAGGGAGAATGAGCAGTTCTTC
>TRBJ1-2|.|.|TRBV20-1
CSAPPSSGYTF
TGCAGTGCGCCTCCAAGCTCTGGCTACACCTTC
>TRBJ2-7|.|TRBD1|TRBV27
CASSYGQGYEQYF
TGTGCCAGCAGTTACGGACAGGGTTACGAGCAGTACTTC
>TRBJ1-4|.|.|TRBV4-3
CASSQVATNEKLLF
TGCGCCAGCAGCCAAGTTGCAACTAATGAAAAACTGCTTTTT
>TRBJ2-5|.|TRBD1|TRBV2
CASSDPGQGAKETQYF
TGTGCCAGCAGTGACCCCGGACAGGGGGCGAAGGAGACCCAGTACTTC
>TRBJ1-5|.|TRBD1|TRBV6-1
CASSEWGQGSNQPQHF
TGTGCCAGCAGTGAATGGGGACAGGGTAGCAATCAGCCCCAGCATTTT
>TRBJ1-2|.|TRBD1|TRBV28
CASLPTGSINYGYTF
TGTGCCAGCCTACCGACAGGGAGTATTAACTATGGCTACACCTTC
>TRBJ2-3|.|.|TRBV4-1
CASSLDVIAATDTQYF
TGCGCCAGCAGCCTCGACGTTATAGCGGCCACAGATACGCAGTATTTT
>TRBJ1-5|once|.|TRBV2
CASSELEGNQPQHF
TGTGCCAGCAGTGAGTTGGAGGGCAATCAGCCCCAGCATTTT
>TRBJ2-7|once|TRBD2|TRBV6-2/TRBV6-3
CASSLRGAGSSYEQYF
TGTGCCAGCAGTCTCCGGGGAGCGGGAAGCTCCTACGAGCAGTACTTC
>TRBJ2-1|.|TRBD2|TRBV5-1
CASSLGLAGSSYNEQFF
TGCGCCAGCAGCTTGGGACTAGCGGGAAGCTCCTACAATGAGCAGTTCTTC
>TRBJ1-2|.|.|TRBV6-2/TRBV6-3
CASSHDIYGYTF
TGTGCCAGCAGCCATGACATCTATGGCTACACCTTC
>TRBJ2-7|.|.|TRBV21-1
CASRLAVHEQYF
TGTGCCAGCAGACTAGCGGTCCACGAGCAGTACTTC
>TRBJ2-7|.|TRBD2|TRBV4-3
CASSQYGLAGGSYEQYF
TGCGCCAGCAGCCAATATGGACTAGCGGGAGGCTCCTACGAGCAGTACTTC
>TRBJ2-1|.|.|TRBV10-2
CASINIGRNEQFF
TGCGCCAGCATCAACATAGGGAGAAATGAGCAGTTCTTC
>TRBJ2-2|.|TRBD1|TRBV12-5
CASGRQGAVGNTGELFF
TGTGCTAGTGGTCGACAGGGGGCAGTCGGGAACACCGGGGAGCTGTTTTTT
>TRBJ1-5|.|TRBD1|TRBV27
CASSLTGTNQPQHF
TGTGCCAGCAGTTTGACAGGGACCAATCAGCCCCAGCATTTT
>TRBJ1-2|once|TRBD1|TRBV6-6
CASSYSPGQGQGYTF
TGTGCCAGCAGTTACTCCCCCGGACAGGGTCAAGGCTACACCTTC